This is a list of T cell receptor beta chains from one sample in a study of blood T cell repertoires in COVID-19. Sequencing used immunoSEQ multiplex PCR; TCRdb keeps in-frame clones, though not all of them. The profile shows about 110,000 clones, around 84% of them singletons. The specimen was peripheral blood. The receptors were sampled from a human donor in a cohort sampled during active COVID-19. Both conserved end residues are part of each CDR3. A D gene is named only where the DNA matches it firmly. Some rows mark clone size as missing; the rest say once, few, many or name a class of expanded clone.

V: TRBV2; size: .; D: TRBD1; J: TRBJ2-1; CDR3: CASTGGQGFGEQFF; DNA: TGTGCCTCGACGGGGGGACAGGGGTTCGGTGAGCAGTTCTTC
V: TRBV9; size: .; D: .; J: TRBJ2-2; CDR3: CASSERTFGGELFF; DNA: TGTGCCAGCAGCGAGAGGACATTCGGCGGGGAGCTGTTTTTT
V: TRBV30; size: .; D: .; J: TRBJ2-3; CDR3: CAWRSGLLPTDTQYF; DNA: TGTGCCTGGAGGAGCGGGCTCCTCCCCACAGATACGCAGTATTTT
V: TRBV7-9; size: few; D: .; J: TRBJ1-1; CDR3: CASSLNRAGAFF; DNA: TGTGCCAGCAGCCTCAACAGGGCTGGAGCTTTCTTT
V: TRBV29-1; size: .; D: .; J: TRBJ1-4; CDR3: CSVLGRGSEEKLFF; DNA: TGCAGCGTTTTGGGTCGTGGCTCGGAGGAAAAACTGTTTTTT
V: TRBV13; size: .; D: .; J: TRBJ1-2; CDR3: CASSTQGGYGYTF; DNA: TGTGCCAGCAGTACCCAGGGAGGCTATGGCTACACCTTC
V: TRBV7-9; size: .; D: .; J: TRBJ2-1; CDR3: CASSSGGPVNEQFF; DNA: TGTGCCAGCAGCTCCGGCGGGCCCGTCAATGAGCAGTTCTTC
V: TRBV4-2; size: .; D: .; J: TRBJ2-5; CDR3: CASSHPGQYQETQYF; DNA: TGTGCCAGCAGCCATCCCGGACAGTACCAAGAGACCCAGTACTTC
V: TRBV7-7; size: .; D: TRBD1; J: TRBJ2-5; CDR3: CATGTGQPGETQYF; DNA: TGTGCTACCGGGACAGGCCAACCGGGAGAGACCCAGTACTTC
V: TRBV7-2; size: many; D: TRBD1; J: TRBJ2-2; CDR3: CASRNQGAGTGELFF; DNA: TGTGCCAGCAGAAATCAGGGGGCTGGCACCGGGGAGCTGTTTTTT